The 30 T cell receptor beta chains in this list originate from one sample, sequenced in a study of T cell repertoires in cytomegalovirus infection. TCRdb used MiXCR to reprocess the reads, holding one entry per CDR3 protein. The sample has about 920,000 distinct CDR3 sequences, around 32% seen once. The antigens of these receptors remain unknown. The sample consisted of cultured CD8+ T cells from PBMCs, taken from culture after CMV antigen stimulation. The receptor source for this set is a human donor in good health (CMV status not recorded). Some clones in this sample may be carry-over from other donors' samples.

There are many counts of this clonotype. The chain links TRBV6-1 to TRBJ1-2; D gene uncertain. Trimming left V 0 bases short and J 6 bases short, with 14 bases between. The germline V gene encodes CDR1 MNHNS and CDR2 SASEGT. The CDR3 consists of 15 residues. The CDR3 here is CASSEARPGLDGYTF. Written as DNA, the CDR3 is TGTGCCAGCAGTGAAGCGCGCCCGGGCTTGGATGGCTACACCTTC.

The CDR3 is CASSPQAGAHYGYTF. The DNA of the CDR3 is TGTGCCAGCAGCCCCCAGGCAGGGGCACACTATGGCTACACCTTC. V gene TRBV7-9 combines with J gene TRBJ1-2, with D possibly matching TRBD1 (6 bases). Trimming left V 5 bases short and J 3 bases short, with 16 bases between. CDR1 and CDR2 (germline): SEHNR, FQNEAQ (reference sequence). This CDR3 comprises 15 residues.

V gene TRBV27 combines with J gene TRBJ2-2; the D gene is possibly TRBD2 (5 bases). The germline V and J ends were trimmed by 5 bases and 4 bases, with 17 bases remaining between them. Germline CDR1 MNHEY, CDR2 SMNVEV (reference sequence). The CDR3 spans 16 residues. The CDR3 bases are TGTGCCAGCAGTCCCGAGAGGGTGGCGGTCACCGGGGAGCTGTTTTTT. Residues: CASSPERVAVTGELFF.

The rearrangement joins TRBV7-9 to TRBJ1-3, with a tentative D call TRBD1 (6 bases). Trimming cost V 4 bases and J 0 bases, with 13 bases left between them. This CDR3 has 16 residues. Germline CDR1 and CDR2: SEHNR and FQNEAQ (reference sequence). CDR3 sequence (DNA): TGTGCCAGCAGCTATTTACAGGGAGACTCTGGAAACACCATATATTTT. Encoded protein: CASSYLQGDSGNTIYF. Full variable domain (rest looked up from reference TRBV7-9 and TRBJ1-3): DTGVSQNPRHKITKRGQNVTFRCDPISEHNRLYWYRQTLGQGPEFLTYFQNEAQLEKSRLLSDRFSAERPKGSFSTLEIQRTEQGDSAMYLCASSYLQGDSGNTIYFGEGSWLTVV.

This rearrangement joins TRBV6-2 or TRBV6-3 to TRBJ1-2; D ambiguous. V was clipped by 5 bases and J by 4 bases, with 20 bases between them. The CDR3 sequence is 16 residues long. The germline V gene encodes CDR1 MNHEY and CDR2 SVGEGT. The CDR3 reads CASSPSEGYSVYGYTF. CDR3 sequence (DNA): TGTGCCAGCAGTCCCAGTGAAGGGTATTCGGTCTATGGCTACACCTTC.

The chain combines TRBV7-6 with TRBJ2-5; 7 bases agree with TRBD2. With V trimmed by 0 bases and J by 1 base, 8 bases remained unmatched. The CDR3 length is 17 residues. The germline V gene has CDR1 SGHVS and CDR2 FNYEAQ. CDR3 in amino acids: CASSLAIPGGTQETQYF. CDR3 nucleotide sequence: TGTGCCAGCAGCTTAGCCATTCCGGGAGGTACCCAAGAGACCCAGTACTTC.

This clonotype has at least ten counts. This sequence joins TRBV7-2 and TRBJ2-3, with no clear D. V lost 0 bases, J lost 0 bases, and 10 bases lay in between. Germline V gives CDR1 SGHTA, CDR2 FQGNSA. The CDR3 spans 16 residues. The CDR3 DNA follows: TGTGCCAGCAGCTTAGCGGGATGGACCAGCACAGATACGCAGTATTTT. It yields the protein CASSLAGWTSTDTQYF.

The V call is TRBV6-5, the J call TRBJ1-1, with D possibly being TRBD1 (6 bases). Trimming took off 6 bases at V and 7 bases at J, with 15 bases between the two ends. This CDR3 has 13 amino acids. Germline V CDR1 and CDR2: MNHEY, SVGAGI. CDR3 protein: CASSHNRVYEAFF. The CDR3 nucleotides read TGTGCCAGCAGCCACAACAGGGTCTATGAAGCTTTCTTT.

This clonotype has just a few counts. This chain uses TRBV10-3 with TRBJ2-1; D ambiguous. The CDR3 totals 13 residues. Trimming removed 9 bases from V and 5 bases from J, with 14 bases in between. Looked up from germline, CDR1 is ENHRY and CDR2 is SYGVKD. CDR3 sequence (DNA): TGTGCCATTCTGTCGATAGAACACAATGAGCAGTTCTTC. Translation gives CAILSIEHNEQFF.

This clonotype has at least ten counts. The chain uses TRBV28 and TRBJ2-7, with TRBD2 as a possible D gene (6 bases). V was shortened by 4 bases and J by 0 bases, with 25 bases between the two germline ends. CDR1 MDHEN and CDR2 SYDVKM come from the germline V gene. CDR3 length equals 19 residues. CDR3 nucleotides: TGTGCCAGCAGTTCTTTGGGTGCGGGGCGCCCAAGAAGCTCCTACGAGCAGTACGTC. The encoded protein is CASSSLGAGRPRSSYEQYV.

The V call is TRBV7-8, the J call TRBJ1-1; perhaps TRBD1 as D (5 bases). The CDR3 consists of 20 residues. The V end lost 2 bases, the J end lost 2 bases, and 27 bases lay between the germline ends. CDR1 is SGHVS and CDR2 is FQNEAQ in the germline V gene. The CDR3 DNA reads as TGTGCCAGCAGCTTATACATGAGGGAGGGACGACAGAACTTAAACACTGAAGCTTTCTTT. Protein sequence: CASSLYMREGRQNLNTEAFF.

CDR3 bases: TGTGCCAGCAGCGGATCCAGGGTAAATGAGCAGTTCTTC. Protein product: CASSGSRVNEQFF. The chain has TRBV9 and TRBJ2-1, with D perhaps TRBD1 (5 bases). Germline lookup yields CDR1 SGDLS and CDR2 YYNGEE. The length of the CDR3 is 13 residues. Trimming pared 3 bases from V and 7 bases from J, leaving 11 bases between.

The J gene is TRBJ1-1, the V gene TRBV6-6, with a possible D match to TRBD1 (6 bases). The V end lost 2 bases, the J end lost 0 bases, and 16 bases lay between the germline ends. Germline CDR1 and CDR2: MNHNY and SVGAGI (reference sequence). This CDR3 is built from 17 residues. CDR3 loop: CASSYLGGGGMNTEAFF. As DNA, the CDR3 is TGTGCCAGCAGTTACCTAGGGGGAGGCGGTATGAACACTGAAGCTTTCTTT.

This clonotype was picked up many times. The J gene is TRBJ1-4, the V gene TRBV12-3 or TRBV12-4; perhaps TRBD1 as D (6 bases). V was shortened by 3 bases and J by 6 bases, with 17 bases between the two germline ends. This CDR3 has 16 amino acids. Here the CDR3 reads CASSLRSGARDEKLFF. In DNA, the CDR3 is TGTGCCAGCAGTTTGAGGTCGGGGGCGAGGGATGAAAAACTGTTTTTT.

CDR3: CASRGGDRGNEQFF. DNA of the CDR3: TGTGCCAGCAGGGGGGGGGACAGGGGCAATGAGCAGTTCTTC. This chain connects TRBV2 to TRBJ2-1, with 10 bases matching TRBD1. V gave up 6 bases and J gave up 6 bases; unmatched junction bases: 5. Germline CDR1 and CDR2: SNHLY and FYNNEI. The CDR3 is made up of 14 amino acids.

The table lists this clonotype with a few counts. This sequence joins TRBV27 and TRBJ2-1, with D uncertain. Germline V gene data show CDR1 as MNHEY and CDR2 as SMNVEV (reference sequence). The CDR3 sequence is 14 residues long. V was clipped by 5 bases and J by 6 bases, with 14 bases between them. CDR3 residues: CASSRIARVNEQFF. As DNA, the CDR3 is TGTGCCAGCAGTCGGATAGCACGGGTCAATGAGCAGTTCTTC.

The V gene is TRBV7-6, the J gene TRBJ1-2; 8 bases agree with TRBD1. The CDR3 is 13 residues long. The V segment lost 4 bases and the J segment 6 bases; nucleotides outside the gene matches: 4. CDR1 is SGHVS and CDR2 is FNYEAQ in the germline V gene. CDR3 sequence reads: CASSSGGWDGYTF. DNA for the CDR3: TGTGCCAGCAGCTCAGGGGGCTGGGATGGCTACACCTTC.

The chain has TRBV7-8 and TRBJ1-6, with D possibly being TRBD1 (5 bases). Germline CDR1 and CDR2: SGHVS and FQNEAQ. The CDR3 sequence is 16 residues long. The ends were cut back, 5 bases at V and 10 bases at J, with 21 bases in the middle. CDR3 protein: CASSQSRQTVESPLHF. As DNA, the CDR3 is TGTGCCAGCAGCCAAAGTAGACAGACCGTGGAATCACCCCTCCACTTT.

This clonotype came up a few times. This CDR3 reads CASSLAPGQGRDEQFF. Here the CDR3 DNA reads TGTGCCAGCAGCTTAGCGCCGGGACAGGGACGGGATGAGCAGTTCTTC. The V and J genes are TRBV7-2 and TRBJ2-1; 9 positions agree with TRBD1. The CDR3 has 16 residues. After removal of 0 bases from V and 8 bases from J, the junction contained 8 bases not matched to a gene. Germline loops: CDR1 SGHTA, CDR2 FQGNSA.

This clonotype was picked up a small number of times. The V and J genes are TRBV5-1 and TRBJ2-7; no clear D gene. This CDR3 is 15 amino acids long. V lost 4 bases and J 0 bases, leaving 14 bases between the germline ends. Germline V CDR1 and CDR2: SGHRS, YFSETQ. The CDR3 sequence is CASSLGLADSYEQYF. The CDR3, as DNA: TGCGCCAGCAGCCTTGGGTTAGCCGACTCCTACGAGCAGTACTTC. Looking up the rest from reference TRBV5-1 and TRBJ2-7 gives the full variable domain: KAGVTQTPRYLIKTRGQQVTLSCSPISGHRSVSWYQQTPGQGLQFLFEYFSETQRNKGNFPGRFSGRQFSNSRSEMNVSTLELGDSALYLCASSLGLADSYEQYFGPGTRLTVT.

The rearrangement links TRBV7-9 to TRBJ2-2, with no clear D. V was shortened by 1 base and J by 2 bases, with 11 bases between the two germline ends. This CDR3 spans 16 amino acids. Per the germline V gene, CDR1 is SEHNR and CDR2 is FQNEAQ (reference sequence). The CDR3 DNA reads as TGTGCCAGCAGCTTAGGAGCGACGGGCAACACCGGGGAGCTGTTTTTT. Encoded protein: CASSLGATGNTGELFF.

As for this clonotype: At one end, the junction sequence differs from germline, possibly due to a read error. CDR3 protein: CANSQDRLSYNEQFF. The CDR3 DNA follows: TGTGCCAACAGCCAAGACAGACTCTCCTACAATGAGCAGTTCTTC. The chain has TRBV5-6 and TRBJ2-1, with D tentatively TRBD1 (5 bases). Germline lookup yields CDR1 SGHDT and CDR2 YYEEEE. This CDR3 spans 15 amino acids.

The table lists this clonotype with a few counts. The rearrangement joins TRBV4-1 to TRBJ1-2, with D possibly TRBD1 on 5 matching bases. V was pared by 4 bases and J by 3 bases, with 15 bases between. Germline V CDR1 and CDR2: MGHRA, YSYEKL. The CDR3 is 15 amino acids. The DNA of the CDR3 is TGCGCCAGCAGCCGCCTGGCACAGACAGACTATGGCTACACCTTC. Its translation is CASSRLAQTDYGYTF.

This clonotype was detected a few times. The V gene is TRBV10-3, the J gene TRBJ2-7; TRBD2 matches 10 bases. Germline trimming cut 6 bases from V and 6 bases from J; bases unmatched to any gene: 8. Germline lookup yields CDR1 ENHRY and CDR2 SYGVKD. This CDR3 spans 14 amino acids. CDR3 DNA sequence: TGTGCCATCAGGAAGAGCGGGGGGGCGGCCGAGCAGTACGTC. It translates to CAIRKSGGAAEQYV.

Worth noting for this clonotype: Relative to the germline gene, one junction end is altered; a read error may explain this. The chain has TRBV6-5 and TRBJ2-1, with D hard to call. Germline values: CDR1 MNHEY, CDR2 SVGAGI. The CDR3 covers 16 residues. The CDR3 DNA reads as TGTGTCAGCAGTTACTCGGCATCCTCCTCCTACAATGAGCAGTTCTTC. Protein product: CVSSYSASSSYNEQFF.

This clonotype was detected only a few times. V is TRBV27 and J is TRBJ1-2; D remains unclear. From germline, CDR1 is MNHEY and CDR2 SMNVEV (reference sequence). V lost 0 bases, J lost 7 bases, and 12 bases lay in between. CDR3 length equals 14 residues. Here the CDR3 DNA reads TGTGCCAGCAGTTTATCCGTTGGCTTCACTGGCTACACCTTC. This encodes CASSLSVGFTGYTF.

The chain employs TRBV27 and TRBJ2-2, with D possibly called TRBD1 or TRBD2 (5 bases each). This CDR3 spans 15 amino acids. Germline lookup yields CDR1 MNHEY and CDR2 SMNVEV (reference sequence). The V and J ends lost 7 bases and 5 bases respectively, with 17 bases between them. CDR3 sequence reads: CASNLGATGTGELFF. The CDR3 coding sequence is TGTGCCAGCAATCTAGGGGCCACGGGGACCGGGGAGCTGTTTTTT.

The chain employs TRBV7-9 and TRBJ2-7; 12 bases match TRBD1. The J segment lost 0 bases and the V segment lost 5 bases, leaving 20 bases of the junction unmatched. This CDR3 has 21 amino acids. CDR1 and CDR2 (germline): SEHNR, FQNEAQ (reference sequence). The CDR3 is CASSGSGQGAESDLGSYEQYV. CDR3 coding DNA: TGTGCCAGCAGCGGCTCGGGACAGGGGGCGGAGAGCGACCTGGGCTCCTACGAGCAGTACGTC.

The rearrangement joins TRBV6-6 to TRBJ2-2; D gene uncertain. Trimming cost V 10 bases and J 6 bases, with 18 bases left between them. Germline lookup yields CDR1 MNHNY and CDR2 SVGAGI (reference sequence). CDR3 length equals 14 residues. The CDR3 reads CATTSSMGPGELFF. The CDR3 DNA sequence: TGTGCCACCACCTCCAGTATGGGCCCCGGGGAGCTGTTTTTT.

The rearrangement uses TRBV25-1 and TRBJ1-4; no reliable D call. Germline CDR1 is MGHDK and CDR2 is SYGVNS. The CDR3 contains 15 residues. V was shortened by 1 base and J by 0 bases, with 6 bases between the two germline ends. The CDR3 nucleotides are TGTGCCAGCAGTGAATTGAGGGCAACTAATGAAAAACTGTTTTTT. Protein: CASSELRATNEKLFF.